This TCR beta chain came from a study of T cell responses to AZD1222 COVID-19 vaccine. Concerning this clone itself: The antigen is unknown.

Germline loops: CDR1 SGHNT, CDR2 YYREEE (reference sequence). V was pared by 4 bases and J by 4 bases, with 14 bases between. The CDR3 covers 14 residues. Produced via immunoSEQ multiplex PCR; TCRdb's table is partial and in-frame only. The sample has some 130,000 clones, approximately 80% seen once; the top ten hold over 4%. General study results and limits: It should be noted that donors were predominantly white British and more often female, and clonal diversity was possibly underestimated. Only a handful of people who got AZD1222 tested seropositive at baseline.

The rearrangement links TRBV5-4 to TRBJ1-1; TRBD1 is a possible D gene (6 bases). Sequenced here: peripheral blood, sampled on day 0 of AZD1222 vaccination. This TCR was recovered from an adult in good health. This chain's CDR3 is CASSPVQGSTEAFF. The CDR3 DNA reads as TGTGCCAGCAGCCCTGTACAGGGATCCACTGAAGCTTTCTTT.